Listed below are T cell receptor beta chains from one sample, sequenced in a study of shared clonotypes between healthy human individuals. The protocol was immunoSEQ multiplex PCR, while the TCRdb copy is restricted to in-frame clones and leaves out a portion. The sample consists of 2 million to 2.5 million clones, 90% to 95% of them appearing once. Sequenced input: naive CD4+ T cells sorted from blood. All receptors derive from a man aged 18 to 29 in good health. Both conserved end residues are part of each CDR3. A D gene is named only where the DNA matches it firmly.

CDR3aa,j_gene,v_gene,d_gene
CASSAGQPGYGYTF,TRBJ1-2,TRBV7-2,NA
CASSLGDHNQPQHF,TRBJ1-5,TRBV5-1,NA
CASSLTMGFGYTF,TRBJ1-2,TRBV7-9,NA
CASSVAHYNEQFF,TRBJ2-1,TRBV9,NA
CASSFGDREADTQYF,TRBJ2-3,TRBV5-1,TRBD1
CASGFSETQYF,TRBJ2-5,TRBV12-5,NA
CASNLDRFGYGYTF,TRBJ1-2,TRBV28,TRBD1
CASSSYRDTEAFF,TRBJ1-1,TRBV7-2,NA
CASSPRNPDGELFF,TRBJ2-2,TRBV18,NA
CASSQDLRGYEQYF,TRBJ2-7,TRBV14,NA
CAISLRVNYGYTF,TRBJ1-2,TRBV10-3,NA
CASSLPWIAGELFF,TRBJ2-2,TRBV5-8,NA
CASRSQGGYGYTF,TRBJ1-2,TRBV2,TRBD1
CAISVSDRGWYGYTF,TRBJ1-2,TRBV10-3,TRBD1
CASTDPTGGRNQPQHF,TRBJ1-5,TRBV28,TRBD1